This TCR beta chain was documented in a study of cytomegalovirus exposure and HLA in healthy donors. The CDR3 runs 18 residues. V lost 4 bases to trimming and J lost 7 bases; unmatched junction nucleotides: 18. Germline loops: CDR1 SGHKS, CDR2 YYEKEE (reference sequence). Sequenced by immunoSEQ multiplex PCR; TCRdb stores in-frame clones only, minus some. Among roughly 150,000 clones listed, around 89% were seen once. The rearrangement links TRBV5-5 to TRBJ2-1, with TRBD1 matching over 9 bases. The TCR comes from a man aged 18-30 years in good health and CMV-seronegative. Sample: PBMCs. The CDR3: CASSPSTGGGQGTNEQFF. As DNA, the CDR3 is TGTGCCAGCAGCCCATCGACAGGAGGGGGACAGGGAACGAATGAGCAGTTCTTC.